The table lists the clone carrying this T cell receptor beta chain with a few counts. The antigen is unknown. CDR1 SGHDT and CDR2 YYEEEE come from the germline V gene. The CDR3 is 17 amino acids. The ends lost 0 bases at V and 7 bases at J; junction bases unmatched: 12. With 60 Vbeta and 13 Jbeta primers, the PCR was carried out. Repertoires were generated with immunoSEQ multiplex PCR, while TCRdb's copy carries only in-frame clones and drops some. The sample comprises roughly 200,000 clones, 77% of which are singletons, and roughly 2.5% rests with the top ten. This record belongs to a study of cytomegalovirus exposure and HLA in healthy donors. Study-wide findings and caveats: In terms of immune exposure information, only CMV serostatus was available. The authors later linked a missense DCLRE1C variant to TCR beta V- and J-gene trimming. One later analysis reportedly identified an Asian-associated ancestry cluster that showed fewer N-insertions than the 666-donor mean. Cytomegalovirus status was reportedly diagnosed by the classifier with high specificity and sensitivity.

The chain links TRBV5-6 to TRBJ1-4; 7 bases match TRBD1. The sequence was collected from a woman aged 55-70 years in good health and CMV-seropositive. The sample taken for sequencing was PBMCs. CDR3 in amino acids: CASSLGRGGAVGEKLFF. The DNA of the CDR3 is TGTGCCAGCAGCTTGGGGCGAGGGGGCGCTGTGGGTGAAAAACTGTTTTTT.